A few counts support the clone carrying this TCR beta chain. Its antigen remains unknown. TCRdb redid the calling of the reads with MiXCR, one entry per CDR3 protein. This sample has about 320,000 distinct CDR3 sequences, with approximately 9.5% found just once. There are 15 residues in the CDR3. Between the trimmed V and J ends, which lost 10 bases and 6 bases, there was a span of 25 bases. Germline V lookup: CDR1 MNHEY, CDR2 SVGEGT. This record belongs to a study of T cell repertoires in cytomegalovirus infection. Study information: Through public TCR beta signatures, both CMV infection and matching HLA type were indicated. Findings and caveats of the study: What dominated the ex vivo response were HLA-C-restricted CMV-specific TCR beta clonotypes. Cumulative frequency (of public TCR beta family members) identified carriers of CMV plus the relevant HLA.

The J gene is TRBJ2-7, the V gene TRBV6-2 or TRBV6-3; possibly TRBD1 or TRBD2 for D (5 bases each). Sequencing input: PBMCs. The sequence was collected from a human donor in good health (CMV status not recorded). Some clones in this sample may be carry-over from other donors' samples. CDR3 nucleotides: TGTGCCACCAGACCTGGGGGAAGGCGCTTCTTCGAGCAGTACTTC. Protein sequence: CATRPGGRRFFEQYF.